The next 12 T cell receptor beta chains were all read from a single sample in a study of cytomegalovirus exposure and HLA in healthy donors. The primer mix had 60 Vbeta and 13 Jbeta primers. Assay: immunoSEQ multiplex PCR; the TCRdb copy retains only in-frame clones and omits some. The sample yields more than 150,000 clones, around 83% seen once. Source material: PBMCs. Every receptor here comes from a girl aged 2 to 9 in good health and CMV-seropositive.

The chain uses TRBV10-3 and TRBJ1-2; 8 positions match TRBD1. The junction had 12 bases not matched to a gene; V was cut back by 2 bases and J by 4 bases. The CDR3 sequence is 17 residues long. Germline CDR1 reads ENHRY; CDR2 reads SYGVKD. The DNA for the CDR3 is TGTGCCATCAGTGAGGGACAGGGTCGGCAGGATGCCTATGGCTACACCTTC. Protein sequence: CAISEGQGRQDAYGYTF.

This clone appeared a few times. The genes are TRBV7-2 and TRBJ2-3, with 7 nucleotides matching TRBD2. V was clipped by 5 bases and J by 5 bases; unmatched bases: 10. The CDR3 runs to 15 residues. In germline, CDR1 is SGHTA, CDR2 FQGNSA. CDR3 nucleotides: TGTGCCAGCAGCCCCTCGAGCGGGATGGGAGATACGCAGTATTTT. It codes for CASSPSSGMGDTQYF. Together with reference TRBV7-2 and TRBJ2-3, the CDR3 gives the full variable domain: GAGVSQSPSNKVTEKGKDVELRCDPISGHTALYWYRQSLGQGLEFLIYFQGNSAPDKSGLPSDRFSAERTGGSVSTLTIQRTQQEDSAVYLCASSPSSGMGDTQYFGPGTRLTVL.

This rearrangement joins TRBV23-1 to TRBJ1-1; a weak D match, TRBD1 (6 bases). TRBV23-1 is classed as an ORF, of uncertain function. There are 18 residues in the CDR3. V was trimmed by 4 bases and J by 5 bases, leaving 26 bases between them. In nucleotides, the CDR3 is TGCGCCAGCAGTCCCCCTCTTTACAGGGTAAGGAGGAGGACTGAAGCTTTCTTT. Translating it yields CASSPPLYRVRRRTEAFF.

This chain links TRBV5-1 with TRBJ2-1; 7 bases line up with TRBD2. The CDR3 consists of 15 residues. Germline V gene lookup returns CDR1 SGHRS and CDR2 YFSETQ. The junction had 6 bases not matched to a gene; V was cut back by 4 bases and J by 2 bases. CDR3 in DNA: TGCGCCAGCAGCCCGGAAGCGGGAACCTACAATGAGCAGTTCTTC. Its protein product is CASSPEAGTYNEQFF.

The V gene is TRBV19, the J gene TRBJ1-6, with TRBD1 identical over 9 bases. Germline V CDR1 and CDR2: LNHDA, SQIVND (reference sequence). CDR3 length: 13 amino acids. The V segment lost 5 bases and the J segment 9 bases; nucleotides outside the gene matches: 2. In nucleotides, the CDR3 is TGTGCCAGTAGTCTGGACAGGGGTTCACCCCTCCACTTT. Protein: CASSLDRGSPLHF.

This chain connects TRBV6-1 to TRBJ2-7, with TRBD1 matching over 9 bases. There are 13 residues in the CDR3. The V and J ends lost 7 bases and 3 bases, in that order; junction bases with no gene match: 4. The V gene's germline CDR1 is MNHNS and CDR2 SASEGT. CDR3 nucleotides: TGTGCCAGCACCCTGGACAGGGGCTACGAGCAGTACTTC. Translation: CASTLDRGYEQYF.

The CDR3 DNA follows: TGCGCCAGCCGTCCCGACAGAAGGGATTACTTGGACCTAATGAACACTGAAGCTTTCTTT. Residues: CASRPDRRDYLDLMNTEAFF. V usage is TRBV10-1 and J usage is TRBJ1-1; D may be TRBD1 (5 bases). Trimming took off 8 bases at V and 0 bases at J, with 31 bases between the two ends. Germline V gives CDR1 WNHNN, CDR2 SYGVQD (reference sequence). The CDR3 sequence is 20 residues long.

This chain links TRBV30 with TRBJ2-2, with 7 bases identical to TRBD1. V was pared by 5 bases and J by 7 bases, with 13 bases of the junction left unmatched. The CDR3 consists of 15 residues. Looked up from germline, CDR1 is GTSNPN and CDR2 is SVGIG (reference sequence). Written as DNA, the CDR3 is TGTGCCTGGCAGAGACAGGGCCCCAGAGGCGGGGAGCTGTTTTTT. It yields the protein CAWQRQGPRGGELFF.

The genes are TRBV28 and TRBJ2-5, with 10 bases identical to TRBD2. This CDR3 has 16 amino acids. The germline gives CDR1 MDHEN, CDR2 SYDVKM. The V segment lost 8 bases and the J segment 5 bases; nucleotides outside the gene matches: 14. The CDR3 protein is CASGPSGRGSGETQYF. DNA of the CDR3: TGTGCCAGCGGTCCGAGCGGGAGGGGGTCCGGGGAGACCCAGTACTTC.

The chain combines TRBV7-8 with TRBJ2-1; a possible D gene is TRBD2 (5 bases). Germline CDR1 and CDR2: SGHVS and FQNEAQ. This CDR3 region has 14 residues. The CDR3 here is CAIGGFSGFNEQFF. The DNA of the CDR3 is TGTGCTATTGGAGGATTTTCGGGGTTCAATGAGCAGTTCTTC.

This clone was counted a single time. This chain joins TRBV11-2 and TRBJ1-2; D is unclear. This CDR3 has 15 amino acids. Germline CDR1 and CDR2: SGHAT and FQNNGV. V lost 6 bases and J 9 bases, leaving 23 bases between the germline ends. CDR3 protein: CASRAGGIRSPCYTF. CDR3 sequence (DNA): TGTGCCAGCAGAGCTGGAGGCATTAGGTCTCCCTGCTACACCTTC.

CDR3 coding DNA: TGTGCCAGCAGCTTAACAGGGGACTACACTGAAGCTTTCTTT. It yields the protein CASSLTGDYTEAFF. This chain uses TRBV11-2 with TRBJ1-1, with TRBD1 identical over 7 bases. V gave up 2 bases and J gave up 3 bases; unmatched junction bases: 3. The CDR3 has 14 amino acids. Per the germline V gene, CDR1 is SGHAT and CDR2 is FQNNGV.